The sample holds one count of the clone carrying this T cell receptor beta chain. Only patients with CD8+CD57+ cell expansion on flow cytometry were chosen for sequencing. This entry comes from a study of CD8+CD57+ T cells in acquired aplastic anemia. Study at large: Sorted CD4+ and CD8+ cells gave an average of approximately 3 ug of DNA.

Researchers used genomic DNA as the template to profile TCR beta VDJ and CDR3. Each CDR3 protein is one row after TCRdb ran MiXCR on the reads. The profile shows about 180,000 distinct CDR3 sequences, about three fifths of them singletons. Per the germline V gene, CDR1 is SGHKS and CDR2 is YYEKEE (reference sequence). The ends were cut back, 2 bases at V and 4 bases at J, with 12 bases in the middle. The CDR3 is 14 residues long. The sequenced material came from sorted CD4+, CD8+, or CD8+CD57+ T cells (not recorded which) from PBMCs. This sequence originates from a human donor with aplastic anemia. V usage is TRBV5-5 and J usage is TRBJ2-5; tentatively, D is TRBD1 (6 bases). The CDR3: CASSFFTGRETQYF. The CDR3 bases are TGTGCCAGCAGCTTTTTTACAGGGAGAGAGACCCAGTACTTC.